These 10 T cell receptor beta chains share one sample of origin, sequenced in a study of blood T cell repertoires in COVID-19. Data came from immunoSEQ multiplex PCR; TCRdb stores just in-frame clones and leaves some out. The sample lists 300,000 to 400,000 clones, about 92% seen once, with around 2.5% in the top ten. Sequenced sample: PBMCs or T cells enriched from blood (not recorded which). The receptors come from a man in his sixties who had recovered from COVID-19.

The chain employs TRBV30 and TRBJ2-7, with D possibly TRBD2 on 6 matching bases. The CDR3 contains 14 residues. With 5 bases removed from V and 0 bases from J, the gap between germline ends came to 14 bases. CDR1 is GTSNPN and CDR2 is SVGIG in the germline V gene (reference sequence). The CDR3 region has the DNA TGTGCCTGGGGGGGAGGAGGGCTCTCCTACGAGCAGTACTTC. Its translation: CAWGGGGLSYEQYF.

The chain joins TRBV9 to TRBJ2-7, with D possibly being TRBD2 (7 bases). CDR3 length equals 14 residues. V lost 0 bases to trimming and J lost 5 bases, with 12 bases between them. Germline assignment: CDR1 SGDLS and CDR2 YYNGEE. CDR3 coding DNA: TGTGCCAGCAGCGTAGTAGGGGGAGGGGACGAGCAGTACTTC. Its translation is CASSVVGGGDEQYF.

DNA of the CDR3: TGTGCCAGCAGTTACTCGAGGGCTCCGGGCTACACCTTC. Encoded protein: CASSYSRAPGYTF. This rearrangement joins TRBV6-2 or TRBV6-3 to TRBJ1-2; D is unresolved. Germline V gives CDR1 MNHEY, CDR2 SVGEGT. This CDR3 is 13 amino acids long. V gave up 0 bases and J gave up 8 bases, with 10 bases separating them.

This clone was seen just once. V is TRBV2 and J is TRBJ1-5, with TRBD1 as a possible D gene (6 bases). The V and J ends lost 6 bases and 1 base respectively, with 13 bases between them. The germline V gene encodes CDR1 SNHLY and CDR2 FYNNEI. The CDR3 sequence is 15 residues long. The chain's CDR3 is CASRAEQGSNQPQHF. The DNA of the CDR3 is TGTGCCAGCAGAGCTGAACAGGGAAGCAATCAGCCCCAGCATTTT.

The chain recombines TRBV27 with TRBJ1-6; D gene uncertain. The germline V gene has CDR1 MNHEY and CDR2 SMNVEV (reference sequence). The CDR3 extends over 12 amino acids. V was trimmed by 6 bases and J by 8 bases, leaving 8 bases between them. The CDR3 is CASSLIDSPLHF. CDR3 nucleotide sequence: TGTGCCAGCAGCCTAATTGATTCACCCCTCCACTTT.

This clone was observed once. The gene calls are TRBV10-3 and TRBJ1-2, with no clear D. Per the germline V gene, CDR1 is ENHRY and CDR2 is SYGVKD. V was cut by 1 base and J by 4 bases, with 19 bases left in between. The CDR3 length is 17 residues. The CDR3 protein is CAISELVMAGDRYGYTF. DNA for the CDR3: TGTGCCATCAGTGAGTTGGTAATGGCAGGCGACCGCTATGGCTACACCTTC.

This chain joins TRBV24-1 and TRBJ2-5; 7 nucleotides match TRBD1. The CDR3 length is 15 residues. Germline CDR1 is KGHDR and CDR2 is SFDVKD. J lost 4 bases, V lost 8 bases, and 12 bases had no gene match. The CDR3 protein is CATIKTGLWGETQYF. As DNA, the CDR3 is TGTGCCACCATAAAGACAGGGCTTTGGGGAGAGACCCAGTACTTC.

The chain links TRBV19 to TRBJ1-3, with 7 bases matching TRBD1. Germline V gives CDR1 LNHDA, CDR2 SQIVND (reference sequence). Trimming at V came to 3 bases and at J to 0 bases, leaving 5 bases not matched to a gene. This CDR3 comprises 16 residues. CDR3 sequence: CASSIIGDSSGNTIYF. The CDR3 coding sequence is TGTGCCAGTAGTATTATTGGGGACAGCTCTGGAAACACCATATATTTT.

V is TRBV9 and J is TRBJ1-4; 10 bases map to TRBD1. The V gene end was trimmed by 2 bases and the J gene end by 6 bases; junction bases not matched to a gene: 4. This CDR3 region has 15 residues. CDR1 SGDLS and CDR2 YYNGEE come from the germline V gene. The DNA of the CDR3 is TGTGCCAGCAGCGTGGGGACAGGGGTGGATGAAAAACTGTTTTTT. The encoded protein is CASSVGTGVDEKLFF.

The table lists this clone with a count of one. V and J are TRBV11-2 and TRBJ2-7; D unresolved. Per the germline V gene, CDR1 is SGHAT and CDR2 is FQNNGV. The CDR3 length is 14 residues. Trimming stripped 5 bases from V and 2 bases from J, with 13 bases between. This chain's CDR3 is CASSSATLTYEQYF. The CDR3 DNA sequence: TGTGCCAGCAGCAGCGCCACACTGACCTACGAGCAGTACTTC.